This T cell receptor beta chain is from a study of blood T cells in healthy people across ages. Regarding the study as a whole: The study regarded diversity estimates from one million T cells as underestimates. Per million T cells, the diversity of TCR beta decreased roughly linearly as age advanced.

Next came a second PCR, run for 7 to 11 cycles, which used a sample-barcoded 5' primer along with a J-beta primer mix. Carrying 12 random nucleotides, a template-switch adaptor labeled each individual cDNA molecule. Via MiXCR, TCRdb re-called the 5' RACE reads, giving one row per CDR3 protein. The sample holds 870,000 or so distinct CDR3 sequences, 29% seen once. Trimming took 3 bases from V and 9 from J; bases not matched to a gene: 9. CDR3 size: 14 residues. Germline CDR1 and CDR2: LGHNA and YSLEER. This clonotype was seen repeatedly, ten times or more. Its target is unknown. The sample providers were healthy Caucasian people from Russia, aged about 6 to 95.

The rearrangement links TRBV4-3 to TRBJ2-3; 7 nucleotides align to TRBD1. This clonotype was sampled from a woman older than 75 in good health. Material for sequencing was blood. CDR3 in amino acids: CASSQTGTAKTQYF. CDR3 in DNA: TGCGCCAGCAGCCAGACCGGGACAGCCAAAACGCAGTATTTT.